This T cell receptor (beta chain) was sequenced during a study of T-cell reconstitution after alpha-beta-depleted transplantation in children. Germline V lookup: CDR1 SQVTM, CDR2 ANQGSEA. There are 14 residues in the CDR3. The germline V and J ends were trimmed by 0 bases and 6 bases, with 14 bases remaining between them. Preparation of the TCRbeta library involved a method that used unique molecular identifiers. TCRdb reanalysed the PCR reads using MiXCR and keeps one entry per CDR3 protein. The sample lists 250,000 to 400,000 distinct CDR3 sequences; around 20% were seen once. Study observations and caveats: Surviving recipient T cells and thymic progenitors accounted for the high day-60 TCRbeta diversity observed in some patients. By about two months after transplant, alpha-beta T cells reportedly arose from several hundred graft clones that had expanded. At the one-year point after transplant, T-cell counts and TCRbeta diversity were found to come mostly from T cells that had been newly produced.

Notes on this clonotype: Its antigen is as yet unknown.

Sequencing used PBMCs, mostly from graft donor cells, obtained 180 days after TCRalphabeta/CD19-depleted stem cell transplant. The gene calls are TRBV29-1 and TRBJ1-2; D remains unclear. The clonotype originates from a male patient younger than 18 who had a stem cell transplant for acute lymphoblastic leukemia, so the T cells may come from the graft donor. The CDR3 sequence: CSVEDKPRRNGYTF. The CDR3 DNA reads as TGCAGCGTTGAAGATAAACCACGACGGAATGGCTACACCTTC.